This T cell receptor beta chain appears in the sequencing data of a study of identical twins. V was pared by 6 bases and J by 4 bases, with 10 bases of the junction left unmatched. Looked up from germline, CDR1 is MNHEY and CDR2 is SVGAGI. The CDR3 covers 16 residues. Study outcomes and limitations: Excess low generation probability was seen in twin-shared out-of-frame alpha sequences. Within beta out-of-frame sequences, the excess sharing observed between twins was weaker.

MiXCR, run by TCRdb on the 5' RACE reads, gives a single entry per CDR3 protein. The sample yields around 1.7 million distinct CDR3 sequences, 32% seen once. Comment on this clonotype: Its antigen is still unknown.

The source of this sequence is a newborn girl in good health. Sequencing was carried out using cord blood. The chain combines TRBV6-5 with TRBJ2-1; 9 bases fit TRBD2. The CDR3 nucleotides read TGTGCCAGCAGCCGCGGCGGGGGACTAGCTTACAATGAGCAGTTCTTC. Translated: CASSRGGGLAYNEQFF.